The rows below give T cell receptor beta chains drawn from one sample of a study of shared clonotypes between healthy human individuals. TCRdb's copy holds only in-frame clones and misses some; the assay was immunoSEQ multiplex PCR. The data hold 300,000 to 400,000 clones, with roughly 80% observed a single time. The sequenced sample consisted of memory CD4+ T cells sorted from blood. The receptors shown here come from a young man in good health. Each CDR3 is given with its conserved first and last residue. The order of the fields is D gene, J gene, clone size, V gene, CDR3 protein, CDR3 DNA. A D gene is named only where the DNA matches it firmly. Size is omitted from some rows. Given values are once, few, many or a class for expanded clones.

- | TRBJ1-5 | - | TRBV7-9 | CASSWNTDQPQHF | TGTGCCAGCAGCTGGAATACGGATCAGCCCCAGCATTTT
TRBD1 | TRBJ2-1 | - | TRBV5-1 | CASSSQRTGLAYNEQFF | TGCGCCAGCAGCTCCCAGAGGACAGGGTTGGCGTACAATGAGCAGTTCTTC
- | TRBJ1-2 | - | TRBV18 | CASSPTHGPVGDYGYTF | TGTGCCAGCTCACCTACTCACGGTCCTGTAGGGGACTATGGCTACACCTTC
- | TRBJ2-2 | few | TRBV2 | CASSALRGTGELFF | TGTGCCAGCAGTGCCCTAAGGGGGACCGGGGAGCTGTTTTTT
TRBD2 | TRBJ2-7 | once | TRBV7-2 | CASSLSGRTHSYEQYF | TGTGCCAGCAGCCTTAGCGGGAGGACCCACTCCTACGAGCAGTACTTC
- | TRBJ2-7 | - | TRBV4-1 | CASSQDTGAQALVEQYF | TGCGCCAGCAGCCAAGATACGGGGGCGCAAGCACTAGTAGAGCAGTACTTC
- | TRBJ2-1 | many | TRBV2 | CASSETRDHNEQFF | TGTGCCAGCAGTGAAACCCGGGACCACAATGAGCAGTTCTTC
TRBD1 | TRBJ1-3 | - | TRBV5-1 | CASSFGTGGFGNTIYF | TGCGCCAGCAGCTTCGGGACAGGGGGCTTTGGAAACACCATATATTTT
- | TRBJ1-1 | - | TRBV5-5 | CASSLVVEQGFF | TGTGCCAGCAGCTTGGTGGTCGAGCAAGGTTTCTTT
- | TRBJ1-1 | - | TRBV6-5 | CASGLFKRNTEAFF | TGTGCCAGCGGCCTGTTTAAGAGGAACACTGAAGCTTTCTTT
TRBD1 | TRBJ1-2 | - | TRBV11-2 | CASSPLGRQGISYGYTF | TGTGCCAGCAGCCCCTTGGGTCGACAGGGAATATCCTATGGCTACACCTTC
TRBD2 | TRBJ2-7 | - | TRBV29-1 | CSVRGLLAGPDSYEQYF | TGCAGCGTGCGGGGACTACTAGCGGGACCCGACTCCTACGAGCAGTACTTC
TRBD2 | TRBJ2-3 | - | TRBV6-6 | CASRPASGSADTQYF | TGTGCCAGCAGACCTGCTAGCGGGAGTGCAGATACGCAGTATTTT
- | TRBJ2-2 | - | TRBV7-3 | CASSLQGTGELFF | TGTGCCAGCAGCTTACAGGGCACCGGGGAGCTGTTTTTT
- | TRBJ2-1 | - | TRBV2 | CASIPAGTSEQFF | TGTGCCAGCATCCCGGCAGGAACCAGTGAGCAGTTCTTC
TRBD1 | TRBJ1-2 | - | TRBV5-5 | CASSLAKGADYGYTF | TGTGCCAGCAGCTTGGCCAAGGGGGCAGACTATGGCTACACCTTC
- | TRBJ1-2 | - | TRBV27 | CASSQRSNYGYTF | TGTGCCAGCAGTCAGAGATCTAACTATGGCTACACCTTC
- | TRBJ2-2 | - | TRBV11-2 | CASSLDLVGELFF | TGTGCCAGCAGCTTAGATTTGGTCGGGGAGCTGTTTTTT
- | TRBJ1-1 | - | TRBV27 | CASSSSRFSRNTEAFF | TGTGCCAGCAGTTCTTCTCGTTTTAGCCGGAACACTGAAGCTTTCTTT
- | TRBJ1-2 | once | TRBV25-1 | CASNLGGYTF | TGTGCCAGCAACCTCGGTGGCTACACCTTC
- | TRBJ1-2 | - | TRBV5-1 | CASSQRSATALRNYGYTF | TGCGCCAGCAGCCAACGAAGTGCGACAGCGCTGAGGAACTATGGCTACACCTTC
TRBD1 | TRBJ2-5 | once | TRBV6-6 | CASSYSGLQGETQYF | TGTGCCAGCAGTTACTCTGGGCTACAGGGGGAGACCCAGTACTTC
- | TRBJ2-5 | - | TRBV6-5 | CASSNPPGETQYF | TGTGCCAGCAGTAACCCTCCAGGGGAGACCCAGTACTTC
- | TRBJ2-7 | - | TRBV5-4 | CASSQGDCEQYF | TGTGCCAGCAGCCAGGGGGACTGCGAGCAGTACTTC
- | TRBJ2-7 | - | TRBV7-9 | CASSSEPGQGGSYEQYF | TGTGCCAGCAGCTCTGAACCCGGACAAGGAGGTTCCTACGAGCAGTACTTC
TRBD2 | TRBJ2-1 | - | TRBV4-3 | CASSQDSYASGRASGYNEQFF | TGCGCCAGCAGCCAAGATTCCTATGCTAGCGGGAGGGCCTCGGGCTACAATGAGCAGTTCTTC
- | TRBJ1-2 | few | TRBV2 | CASSRTDYGYTF | TGTGCCAGCAGCCGGACGGACTATGGCTACACCTTC
TRBD1 | TRBJ1-4 | once | TRBV5-1 | CASSFTPGTGEKLFF | TGCGCCAGCAGCTTTACCCCAGGGACAGGGGAAAAACTGTTTTTT
- | TRBJ2-6 | many | TRBV6-1 | CAMESSGANVLTF | TGTGCGATGGAGAGTTCTGGGGCCAACGTCCTGACTTTC
TRBD1 | TRBJ2-7 | - | TRBV6-5 | CASRRQGRSYEQYF | TGTGCCAGCAGACGACAGGGGCGCTCCTACGAGCAGTACTTC
- | TRBJ1-5 | - | TRBV28 | CASSLGGLGVQPQHF | TGTGCCAGCAGTTTAGGGGGGCTAGGTGTTCAGCCCCAGCATTTT
- | TRBJ1-5 | - | TRBV11-2 | CASSLTSKDPQHF | TGTGCCAGCAGCCTGACAAGTAAGGATCCCCAGCATTTT
- | TRBJ2-1 | - | TRBV27 | CASSARGAPDNEQFF | TGTGCCAGCAGTGCACGGGGAGCCCCGGACAATGAGCAGTTCTTC
TRBD2 | TRBJ2-1 | - | TRBV25-1 | CASKGPGGRSYNEQFF | TGTGCCAGCAAGGGTCCGGGCGGGAGATCCTACAATGAGCAGTTCTTC
- | TRBJ1-1 | few | TRBV5-1 | CASSLASGGRTREAFF | TGCGCCAGCAGCTTGGCCAGCGGAGGCCGAACCCGCGAAGCTTTCTTT
- | TRBJ2-1 | - | TRBV18 | CASSPSEGFGSGEQFF | -